This TCR beta chain was captured in a study of T cell responses to AZD1222 COVID-19 vaccine. The CDR3 covers 16 residues. Germline CDR1 reads SNHLY; CDR2 reads FYNNEI. J lost 4 bases, V lost 4 bases, and 8 bases had no gene match. TCRdb's copy holds only in-frame clones and misses some; the assay was immunoSEQ multiplex PCR. The table has 150,000 or so clones, around 92% seen once. V gene TRBV2 combines with J gene TRBJ1-4; 8 bases line up with TRBD1. The receptor's source is an adult in good health. The sample was peripheral blood, taken on day 0 of AZD1222 vaccination. The CDR3 sequence: CASSGRTGLYNEKLFF. The CDR3, as DNA: TGTGCCAGCAGTGGAAGGACAGGGCTGTATAATGAAAAACTGTTTTTT.